This is a list of T cell receptor beta chains from one sample in a study of response to subunit inactivated influenza vaccine. TCRdb reanalysed the RT-PCR reads using MiXCR and keeps one entry per CDR3 protein. The sample lists 650,000 or so distinct CDR3 sequences, about 14% occurring once. Sequencing was performed on PBMCs from blood, taken less than 15 days before vaccination. The receptors derive from a middle-aged man who received an inactivated influenza vaccine. CDR3s leave out the opening cysteine and the closing phenylalanine or tryptophan. A D gene is named only where the DNA matches it firmly.

v_call	j_call	d_call	cdr3_aa
TRBV29-1	TRBJ2-1	TRBD2	SVRLAGSYNEQF
TRBV7-6	TRBJ2-5	TRBD2	ASSLVGLAGQETQY
TRBV5-6	TRBJ2-5	TRBD2	ASSLRGLAGGRLQETQY
TRBV15	TRBJ1-1	NA	ATSGRGGTTEAF
TRBV6-2/TRBV6-3	TRBJ2-1	NA	ASSYDERGNNEQF
TRBV7-8	TRBJ2-2	TRBD1	ASTNKRERGLAGELF
TRBV15	TRBJ2-7	NA	ATSRTTGRGSYYEQY
TRBV7-2	TRBJ2-3	NA	ASSFFPGRSTDTQY
TRBV30	TRBJ2-1	TRBD2	AWSVLGLAGEGGQF
TRBV12-3/TRBV12-4	TRBJ1-5	TRBD1	ASSIGQDNQPQH
TRBV12-3/TRBV12-4	TRBJ2-1	TRBD2	ASSFPGLAGDSYNEQF
TRBV7-8	TRBJ1-1	NA	ASSLGGIPEAF
TRBV10-3	TRBJ2-5	TRBD2	AISPGTSGGAIGETQY
TRBV5-1	TRBJ2-5	NA	ASSGPQGETQY
TRBV6-1	TRBJ2-3	NA	ASRPGEWDTQY
TRBV7-9	TRBJ2-3	NA	ASSFKGLDTDTQY
TRBV19	TRBJ2-2	NA	ASKPGPRGELF
TRBV10-3	TRBJ2-3	TRBD2	AISPTSPGTDTQY
TRBV10-3	TRBJ2-2	NA	AISPSGYSNTGELF
TRBV20-1	TRBJ2-5	NA	SARPAWGQETQY
TRBV28	TRBJ1-5	NA	ASSLPDGGYQPQH
TRBV9	TRBJ1-2	TRBD1	ASSAQGDYT
TRBV20-1	TRBJ2-4	NA	SPGTVAKNIQY
TRBV7-9	TRBJ1-5	NA	ASSKPPGALH
TRBV29-1	TRBJ2-1	NA	SVAYNEQF
TRBV24-1	TRBJ2-1	TRBD1	ATSDPAGTVYNEQF
TRBV6-2/TRBV6-3	TRBJ2-1	NA	ATRVGGHPPDEQF
TRBV20-1	TRBJ2-3	NA	SANPESGTDTQY
TRBV7-9	TRBJ1-5	NA	ASSLDTVTSGQPQH
TRBV7-2	TRBJ1-2	TRBD1	ASSLAGTAYGYT
TRBV7-9	TRBJ2-2	TRBD2	ASSYHGGAVTGELF
TRBV4-3	TRBJ1-4	NA	ASSQEHRVLANEKLF
TRBV5-6	TRBJ2-5	TRBD2	ASSLNSAGGPDETQY
TRBV12-3/TRBV12-4	TRBJ2-3	NA	ASSLARDRTDTQY
TRBV20-1	TRBJ2-3	NA	SANPGLLSTDTQY
TRBV4-3	TRBJ2-5	TRBD2	ASSQDRGLEETQY
TRBV7-9	TRBJ1-1	NA	ASSLSGGRQNTEAF